This T cell receptor (beta chain) derives from a study of yellow fever vaccine responses in identical twins. Study-wide results and limits: Convergence reportedly seemed to mark part of the twins' vaccine T cell response, with personalization marking the rest.

On this clonotype itself: Its antigen remains unidentified.

TCRdb reanalysed the RT-PCR reads using MiXCR and keeps one entry per CDR3 protein. The sample shows about 16,000 distinct CDR3 sequences, roughly 80% of them seen only once. Germline V gives CDR1 MNHEY, CDR2 SVGAGI. V was shortened by 1 base and J by 4 bases, with 10 bases between the two germline ends. This CDR3 is built from 15 residues. The chain recombines TRBV6-5 with TRBJ2-2; no definite D call. Source: T cells from blood (PBMCs), unsorted or a sorted subset (not recorded which), taken before or after yellow fever vaccination (not recorded which). The source of this sequence is a woman aged 18-30 years who received the yellow fever vaccine. As DNA, the CDR3 is TGTGCCAGCAGTTACTTAGGGCCCGGCACCGGGGAGCTGTTTTTT. It encodes CASSYLGPGTGELFF.